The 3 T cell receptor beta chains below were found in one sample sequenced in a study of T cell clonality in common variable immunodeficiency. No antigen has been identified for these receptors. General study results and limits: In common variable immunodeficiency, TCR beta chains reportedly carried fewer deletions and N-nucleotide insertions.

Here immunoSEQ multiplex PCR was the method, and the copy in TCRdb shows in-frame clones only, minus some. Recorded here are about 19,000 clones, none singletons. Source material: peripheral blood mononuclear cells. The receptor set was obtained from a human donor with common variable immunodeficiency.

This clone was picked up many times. CDR3 bases read: TGTGCCAGCAGCACCGGACTAGCTGCTGGGGAG. Protein sequence: CASSTGLAAGE. From start to end, the CDR3 is CASSTGLAAGELFF. This chain links TRBV14 with TRBJ2-2; 8 bases are shared with TRBD2. The read terminates 3 residues ahead of where the CDR3 ends, so the germline J gene completes it. Germline CDR1 reads SGHDN; CDR2 reads FVKESK. Germline trimming cut 5 bases from V and 8 bases from J; bases unmatched to any gene: 7. The CDR3 length is 14 residues.

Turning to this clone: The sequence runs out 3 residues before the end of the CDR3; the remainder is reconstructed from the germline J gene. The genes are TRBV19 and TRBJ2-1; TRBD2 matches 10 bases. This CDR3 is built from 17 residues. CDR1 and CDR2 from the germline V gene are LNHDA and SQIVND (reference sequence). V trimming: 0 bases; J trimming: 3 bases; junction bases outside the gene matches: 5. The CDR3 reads CASSIDHSSGGYNEQFF. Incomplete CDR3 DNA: TGTGCCAGTAGTATAGATCATTCTAGCGGGGGCTACAATGAG.

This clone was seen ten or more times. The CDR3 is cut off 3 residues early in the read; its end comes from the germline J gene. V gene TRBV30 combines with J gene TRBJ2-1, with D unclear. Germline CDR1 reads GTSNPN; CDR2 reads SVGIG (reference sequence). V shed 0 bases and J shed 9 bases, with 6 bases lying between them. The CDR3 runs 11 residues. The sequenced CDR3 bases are TGTGCCTGGAGTGTAGGTACTGAG. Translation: CAWSVGTE. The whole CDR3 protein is CAWSVGTEQFF. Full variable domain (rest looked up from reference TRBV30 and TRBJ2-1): SQTIHQWPATLVQPVGSPLSLECTVEGTSNPNLYWYRQAAGRGLQLLFYSVGIGQISSEVPQNLSASRPQDRQFILSSKKLLLSDSGFYLCAWSVGTEQFFGPGTRLTVL.